Below are 2 T cell receptor beta chains sequenced from a single sample in a study of response to subunit inactivated influenza vaccine. TCRdb independently ran MiXCR on the RT-PCR reads; one entry per CDR3 protein. The profile shows over 150,000 distinct CDR3 sequences, approximately 12% of them singletons. The input for sequencing was CD8+ T cells sorted from PBMCs, taken roughly 24 months after vaccination. The receptors here all came from a man aged 45 to 70 who received an inactivated influenza vaccine.

The table lists this clonotype with a few counts. The gene calls are TRBV7-9 and TRBJ2-3; TRBD2 aligns across 10 bases. Germline V lookup: CDR1 SEHNR, CDR2 FQNEAQ (reference sequence). This CDR3 comprises 16 residues. With 7 bases clipped from V and 4 bases from J, the junction kept 11 bases outside the gene matches. The CDR3 DNA sequence: TGTGCCAGCACCCCCTCCCCTAGCGGGAGCGCAGATACGCAGTATTTT. It translates to CASTPSPSGSADTQYF. The full variable domain, with the rest looked up from reference TRBV7-9 and TRBJ2-3, is DTGVSQNPRHKITKRGQNVTFRCDPISEHNRLYWYRQTLGQGPEFLTYFQNEAQLEKSRLLSDRFSAERPKGSFSTLEIQRTEQGDSAMYLCASTPSPSGSADTQYFGPGTRLTVL.

The chain recombines TRBV29-1 with TRBJ1-1; D unresolved. Germline V gives CDR1 SQVTM, CDR2 ANQGSEA. V was shortened by 0 bases and J by 1 base, with 9 bases between the two germline ends. The CDR3 runs 14 residues. CDR3 in DNA: TGCAGCGTTGAAGACATGGGCAAGAACACTGAAGCTTTCTTT. The encoded protein is CSVEDMGKNTEAFF.